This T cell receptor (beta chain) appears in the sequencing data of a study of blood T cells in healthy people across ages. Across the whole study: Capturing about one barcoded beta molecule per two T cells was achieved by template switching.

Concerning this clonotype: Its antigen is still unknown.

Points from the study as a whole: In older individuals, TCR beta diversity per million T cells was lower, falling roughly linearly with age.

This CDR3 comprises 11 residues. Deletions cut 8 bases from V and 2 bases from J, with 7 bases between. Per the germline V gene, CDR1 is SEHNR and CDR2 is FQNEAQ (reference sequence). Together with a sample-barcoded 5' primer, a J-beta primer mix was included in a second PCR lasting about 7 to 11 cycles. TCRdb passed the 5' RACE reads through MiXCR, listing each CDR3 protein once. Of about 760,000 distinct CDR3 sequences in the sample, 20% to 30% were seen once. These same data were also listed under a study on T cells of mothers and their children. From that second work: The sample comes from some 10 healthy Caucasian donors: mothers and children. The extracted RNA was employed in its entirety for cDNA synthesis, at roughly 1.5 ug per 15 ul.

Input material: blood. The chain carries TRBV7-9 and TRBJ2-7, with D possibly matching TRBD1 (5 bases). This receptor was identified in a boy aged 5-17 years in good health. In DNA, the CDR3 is TGTGCCAGCCAGGGCACCTACGAGCAGTACTTC. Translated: CASQGTYEQYF.